Each of the 32 T cell receptor beta chains below was sequenced from the same sample in a study of vaccination and CD4 T cells after COVID-19. The Oncomine TCR Beta short-read assay sequenced DNA from cultured CD4+ T cells. Each CDR3 protein is one row after TCRdb ran MiXCR on the PCR reads. Of roughly 28,000 distinct CDR3 sequences in the sample, under 75% were seen once. Treatment denoted: approximately 9-day PBMC culture with coronavirus spike peptide pools or control peptides (ViraFEST assay). The antigens for these receptors are not known. The sample in question was CD4+ T cells from blood, cultured in vitro, obtained after SARS-CoV-2 vaccination. All receptors derive from a human donor who received a COVID-19 vaccine.

This chain joins TRBV11-2 and TRBJ1-3; D ambiguous. The CDR3 runs to 15 residues. V lost 0 bases and J lost 0, with 6 bases in between. Germline CDR1 is SGHAT and CDR2 is FQNNGV. Here the CDR3 reads CASSLEQSSGNTIYF. The CDR3 DNA reads TGTGCCAGCAGCTTAGAGCAGAGCTCTGGAAACACCATATATTTT.

Only a few counts were recorded for this clonotype. V gene TRBV7-9 combines with J gene TRBJ2-5; TRBD1 or TRBD2 may be the D gene (5 bases each). Per germline, CDR1 SEHNR and CDR2 FQNEAQ (reference sequence). Trimming removed 4 bases at V and 7 bases at J, with 22 bases between. CDR3 length equals 16 residues. DNA of the CDR3: TGTGCCAGCAGCTCACGCCGGGACCCTATTCTAGCGACCCAGTACTTC. Amino acids: CASSSRRDPILATQYF.

The rearrangement joins TRBV7-2 to TRBJ1-2, with 9 positions matching TRBD1. V shed 5 bases, J shed 8 bases, and the junction held 6 bases outside the gene matches. In germline, CDR1 is SGHTA, CDR2 FQGNSA. The CDR3 consists of 13 residues. The CDR3 sequence is CASSRQGGGGYTF. CDR3 DNA: TGTGCCAGCAGCCGACAGGGGGGTGGCGGCTACACCTTC. The full variable domain, in which reference TRBV7-2 and TRBJ1-2 provide the parts outside the CDR3, is GAGVSQSPSNKVTEKGKDVELRCDPISGHTALYWYRQSLGQGLEFLIYFQGNSAPDKSGLPSDRFSAERTGGSVSTLTIQRTQQEDSAVYLCASSRQGGGGYTFGSGTRLTVV.

This clonotype was observed a handful of times. The CDR3 loop reads CAISETGDQPQHF. CDR3 sequence (DNA): TGTGCCATCAGCGAGACAGGGGATCAGCCCCAGCATTTT. The chain uses TRBV10-3 and TRBJ1-5, with 8 bases aligning to TRBD1. The CDR3 has 13 residues. The germline V gene encodes CDR1 ENHRY and CDR2 SYGVKD. V dropped 6 bases and J dropped 5; count of bases not matched to a gene: 3.

The chain combines TRBV5-4 with TRBJ2-3, with a tentative D call TRBD1 (6 bases). Trimming removed 4 bases at V and 2 bases at J, with 8 bases between. The CDR3 sequence is 13 residues long. The V gene's germline CDR1 is SGHNT and CDR2 YYREEE (reference sequence). CDR3 sequence (DNA): TGTGCCAGCAGCCTGGGGGCCACAGATACGCAGTATTTT. The encoded protein is CASSLGATDTQYF.

The chain couples TRBV10-1 to TRBJ2-3; the match to TRBD2 covers 8 bases. The CDR3 extends over 15 amino acids. V was pared by 4 bases and J by 4 bases, with 7 bases of the junction left unmatched. Germline CDR1 is WNHNN and CDR2 is SYGVQD (reference sequence). CDR3 sequence (DNA): TGCGCCAGCAGTGTACAGCGGGGGAACGCAGATACGCAGTATTTT. This encodes CASSVQRGNADTQYF.

The chain joins TRBV20-1 to TRBJ2-7; either TRBD1 or TRBD2 may fit D (5 bases each). The germline V gene encodes CDR1 DFQATT and CDR2 SNEGSKA (reference sequence). The CDR3 consists of 11 residues. The V gene lost 3 bases and the J gene lost 8 bases, with 11 bases spanning the gap. CDR3 DNA sequence: TGCAGTGCTAGGGGGGTTGAACAGCAGTACTTC. Protein: CSARGVEQQYF.

This clonotype appeared once. The chain joins TRBV15 to TRBJ2-1; TRBD1 might be the D (6 bases). Germline CDR1 LNHNV, CDR2 YYDKDF (reference sequence). Trimming pared 0 bases from V and 15 bases from J, leaving 15 bases between. This CDR3 spans 13 amino acids. Here the CDR3 DNA reads TGTGCCACCAGCAGAGATAGGTCAGGGGTCTGGTTCTTC. As protein: CATSRDRSGVWFF.

The J gene is TRBJ2-1, the V gene TRBV18; TRBD2 aligns across 10 bases. The CDR3 sequence is 15 residues long. CDR1 and CDR2 from the germline V gene are KGHSH and LQKENI. After removal of 4 bases from V and 4 bases from J, the junction contained 4 bases not matched to a gene. CDR3 in amino acids: CASSLLAGEYNEQFF. Written as DNA, the CDR3 is TGTGCCAGCTCACTTCTAGCGGGGGAGTACAATGAGCAGTTCTTC.

The J gene is TRBJ2-2, the V gene TRBV19; 10 bases are shared with TRBD1. Per the germline V gene, CDR1 is LNHDA and CDR2 is SQIVND (reference sequence). The V gene end was trimmed by 6 bases and the J gene end by 3 bases; junction bases not matched to a gene: 4. This CDR3 has 15 amino acids. The CDR3 region has the DNA TGTGCCAGTAGAAGACAGGGGGCTGACACCGGGGAGCTGTTTTTT. Translating gives CASRRQGADTGELFF.

The genes are TRBV4-2 and TRBJ1-1, with a weak D call TRBD1 (5 bases). Germline V gene data show CDR1 as LGHNA and CDR2 as YNFKEQ. V lost 2 bases and J 1 base, leaving 8 bases between the germline ends. The CDR3 length is 14 residues. The CDR3 reads CASSQRGSNTEAFF. CDR3 nucleotides: TGTGCCAGCAGCCAAAGGGGATCGAACACTGAAGCTTTCTTT.

The rearrangement joins TRBV30 to TRBJ1-2, with D possibly matching TRBD1 (6 bases). Germline CDR1 and CDR2: GTSNPN and SVGIG (reference sequence). Trimming left V 3 bases short and J 4 bases short, with 12 bases between. The length of the CDR3 is 13 residues. The CDR3 bases are TGTGCCTGGAGGGGCGCGGGGGCCTATGGCTACACCTTC. The encoded protein is CAWRGAGAYGYTF.

The chain combines TRBV2 with TRBJ2-5; 13 nucleotides align to TRBD2. The CDR3 is made up of 16 amino acids. The ends lost 6 bases at V and 7 bases at J; junction bases unmatched: 11. Germline CDR1 SNHLY, CDR2 FYNNEI. CDR3 loop: CASSPRTSGGLMTQYF. The CDR3 DNA follows: TGTGCCAGCAGCCCCCGGACTAGCGGGGGCCTCATGACCCAGTACTTC.

The V call is TRBV2, the J call TRBJ1-2; D call uncertain. This CDR3 contains 14 residues. Trimming removed 6 bases from V and 0 bases from J, with 11 bases in between. The germline CDR1 and CDR2 sequences are SNHLY and FYNNEI. The CDR3 loop is CASRTSKTNYGYTF. CDR3 DNA: TGTGCCAGCAGGACTTCGAAAACTAACTATGGCTACACCTTC.

J is TRBJ1-6 and V is TRBV15; unclear D gene. Germline CDR1 is LNHNV and CDR2 is YYDKDF (reference sequence). Trimming shortened V by 3 bases and J by 6 bases, and 3 bases separated the two germline ends. The CDR3 covers 12 residues. The CDR3 loop is CATSRANSPLHF. In DNA, the CDR3 is TGTGCCACCAGCAGGGCTAATTCACCCCTCCACTTT.

The rearrangement joins TRBV19 to TRBJ2-3, with 11 bases identical to TRBD1. V dropped 8 bases and J dropped 3; count of bases not matched to a gene: 10. This CDR3 comprises 16 residues. The germline gives CDR1 LNHDA, CDR2 SQIVND (reference sequence). The CDR3 reads CASGGLRDRGTDTQYF. For the CDR3, the DNA is TGTGCCAGTGGGGGGCTCCGGGACAGGGGGACAGATACGCAGTATTTT.

The rearrangement links TRBV2 to TRBJ2-7; D not resolved. The CDR3 is 13 residues long. Germline V CDR1 and CDR2: SNHLY, FYNNEI. V lost 8 bases to trimming and J lost 3 bases, with 14 bases between them. Here the CDR3 DNA reads TGTGCCAGCCTCGCACGCACCAACTACGAGCAGTACTTC. Translating gives CASLARTNYEQYF.

The gene calls are TRBV6-1 and TRBJ1-1; 7 nucleotides match TRBD1. Germline V gene sequence: CDR1 MNHNS, CDR2 SASEGT. Trimming removed 6 bases from V and 3 bases from J; junction bases left unmatched: 7. The CDR3 extends over 14 amino acids. The CDR3 bases are TGTGCCAGCAGGCTAGGAGGGACAGACACTGAAGCTTTCTTT. Translation: CASRLGGTDTEAFF.

This chain joins TRBV19 and TRBJ1-5; D unresolved. The CDR3 contains 12 residues. V lost 6 bases and J lost 0, with 3 bases in between. Germline CDR1 and CDR2: LNHDA and SQIVND (reference sequence). CDR3 bases: TGTGCCAGTAGCAATAGCAATCAGCCCCAGCATTTT. As protein: CASSNSNQPQHF.

In its sample, this clonotype was seen a few times. The DNA of the CDR3 is TGTGCCAGCAGCTTAAGTGGTCGCTCCTACAATGAGCAGTTCTTC. This translates into CASSLSGRSYNEQFF. This chain connects TRBV5-8 to TRBJ2-1; D is uncertain. The CDR3 runs 15 residues. Germline loops: CDR1 SGHTS, CDR2 YDEGEE. V lost 2 bases and J lost 0, with 9 bases in between.

The rearrangement links TRBV7-2 to TRBJ1-3; no clear D. The CDR3 is 15 residues long. CDR1 and CDR2 (germline): SGHTA, FQGNSA. The V gene lost 3 bases and the J gene lost 1 base, with 10 bases spanning the gap. CDR3: CASSFMADSGNTIYF. The CDR3 DNA reads as TGTGCCAGCAGCTTCATGGCGGATTCTGGAAACACCATATATTTT.

The chain has TRBV4-2 and TRBJ1-5; no clear D. The germline gives CDR1 LGHNA, CDR2 YNFKEQ. V was cut by 4 bases and J by 0 bases, with 25 bases left in between. This CDR3 is 20 amino acids long. CDR3 sequence (DNA): TGTGCCAGCAGCCTCAGTATCCGGTCACGGGCTGCCCCTAGCAATCAGCCCCAGCATTTT. Its protein product is CASSLSIRSRAAPSNQPQHF.

The CDR3 sequence is CASSVASSGENTEAFF. The CDR3 DNA sequence: TGTGCCAGCAGCGTAGCTTCTTCCGGGGAGAACACTGAAGCTTTCTTT. This chain links TRBV9 with TRBJ1-1; D uncertain. Trimming took off 0 bases at V and 1 base at J, with 13 bases between the two ends. CDR3 size: 16 residues. Looked up from germline, CDR1 is SGDLS and CDR2 is YYNGEE.

V usage is TRBV27 and J usage is TRBJ2-7, with D maybe TRBD1 (6 bases). Trimming took 7 bases from V and 4 from J, leaving 14 bases between them. Germline CDR1 reads MNHEY; CDR2 reads SMNVEV (reference sequence). This CDR3 is 13 amino acids long. The CDR3 nucleotides are TGTGCCAGCAAGGGCAGGGGCATGTACGAGCAGTACTTC. This codes for CASKGRGMYEQYF.

The CDR3 DNA sequence: TGTGCCAGCAGGCGACAGGGGGCCCCAGATACGCAGTATTTT. It specifies CASRRQGAPDTQYF. The V call is TRBV14, the J call TRBJ2-3, with 10 bases that match TRBD1. The CDR3 has 14 residues. V was clipped by 6 bases and J by 4 bases; unmatched bases: 4. Germline values: CDR1 SGHDN, CDR2 FVKESK.

J is TRBJ1-1 and V is TRBV15; no clear D gene. Germline V CDR1 and CDR2: LNHNV, YYDKDF (reference sequence). The CDR3 totals 15 residues. Trimming removed 8 bases from V and 5 bases from J, with 21 bases in between. CDR3 DNA sequence: TGTGCCACCCGACCGTTTCGCGTAATTCCAACTGAAGCTTTCTTT. Amino acid sequence: CATRPFRVIPTEAFF. The whole variable domain, filled in from reference TRBV15 and TRBJ1-1, reads DAMVIQNPRYQVTQFGKPVTLSCSQTLNHNVMYWYQQKSSQAPKLLFHYYDKDFNNEADTPDNFQSRRPNTSFCFLDIRSPGLGDTAMYLCATRPFRVIPTEAFFGQGTRLTVV.

The chain uses TRBV29-1 and TRBJ1-1, with D unclear. CDR1 and CDR2 from the germline V gene are SQVTM and ANQGSEA. Trimming took off 5 bases at V and 5 bases at J, with 6 bases between the two ends. The CDR3 sequence is 10 residues long. The CDR3, as DNA: TGCAGCGTTCGGGGTACTGAAGCTTTCTTT. Translated, it gives CSVRGTEAFF.

This chain connects TRBV28 to TRBJ2-5; tentative D call: TRBD1 (7 bases). The CDR3 is made up of 14 amino acids. Trimming took 6 bases from V and 9 from J, leaving 20 bases between them. The germline V gene encodes CDR1 MDHEN and CDR2 SYDVKM. The CDR3 protein is CASRPAGGKEAQYF. The CDR3, as DNA: TGTGCCAGCAGACCTGCAGGGGGGAAGGAGGCCCAGTACTTC.

V gene TRBV7-7 combines with J gene TRBJ2-5, with a tentative D call TRBD2 (6 bases). CDR1 SSHAT and CDR2 FNYEAQ come from the germline V gene (reference sequence). V lost 5 bases, J lost 5 bases, and 12 bases lay in between. The CDR3 is made up of 13 amino acids. The CDR3 nucleotides are TGTGCCAGCAGCCCGGCGGGGTATGAGACCCAGTACTTC. Its protein product is CASSPAGYETQYF.

The chain employs TRBV11-3 and TRBJ1-2; D remains unclear. The V end was cut by 0 bases, the J end by 6 bases, with 11 bases between. The germline CDR1 and CDR2 sequences are SGHNT and YENEEA. There are 14 residues in the CDR3. The CDR3 protein is CASSLDPQKDGYTF. The DNA for the CDR3 is TGTGCCAGCAGCTTAGATCCCCAGAAGGATGGCTACACCTTC.

The rearrangement links TRBV5-6 to TRBJ2-7, with 8 positions matching TRBD2. CDR1 and CDR2 from the germline V gene are SGHDT and YYEEEE. The length of the CDR3 is 14 residues. The V gene end was trimmed by 3 bases and the J gene end by 2 bases; junction bases not matched to a gene: 4. The CDR3 reads CASSSTGGPYEQYF. In DNA, the CDR3 is TGTGCCAGCAGCTCCACGGGGGGGCCCTACGAGCAGTACTTC.

The chain employs TRBV20-1 and TRBJ1-6; D possibly corresponds to TRBD1 (6 bases). CDR1 DFQATT and CDR2 SNEGSKA come from the germline V gene (reference sequence). The CDR3 runs 14 residues. V was pared by 2 bases and J by 9 bases, with 14 bases between. DNA of the CDR3: TGCAGTGCTAGACCCCAGGGGAGGGGTTCACCCCTCCACTTT. Protein sequence: CSARPQGRGSPLHF.